The next 5 T cell receptor beta chains were all read from a single sample in a study of response to subunit inactivated influenza vaccine (dated by TCRdb to 2016 to 2018). The sample's time point, from its label and the paper: approximately 40 days after influenza vaccine administration. Receptors were amplified or captured by RT-PCR. Sequenced on an Illumina HiSeq 2500. In-frame beta chains were kept once TCRdb had trimmed the public reads at Q25 with fastp and called clones with MiXCR. CDR3 protein sequences are deduplicated, and each keeps its most common genes and DNA. For this sample the table gives around 480,000 distinct CDR3 sequences, of which roughly 11% were detected only once. Approximately 12% of the sample is taken by the ten largest. This sample comprised PBMCs from blood, obtained more than 35 days after vaccination. These receptors came from a man between 45 and 60 years old who received an inactivated influenza vaccine. Donor details come from another sample of the same person, matched by shared clones.

The V and J genes are TRBV20-1 and TRBJ2-5; 10 bases are shared with TRBD2. Per the germline V gene, CDR1 is DFQATT and CDR2 is SNEGSKA (reference sequence). J was trimmed by 4 bases and V by 0 bases; bases with no gene match: 11. The CDR3 sequence is 17 residues long. CDR3 sequence: CSARDPTLASGRETQYF. The DNA for the CDR3 is TGCAGTGCTAGAGATCCAACTCTGGCTAGCGGGAGAGAGACCCAGTACTTC.

The sample holds many counts of this clonotype. The chain is built from TRBV4-2 and TRBJ2-1; TRBD2 is a possible D gene (7 bases). The germline CDR1 and CDR2 sequences are LGHNA and YNFKEQ. There are 16 residues in the CDR3. V lost 0 bases and J 7 bases, leaving 16 bases between the germline ends. CDR3 nucleotides: TGTGCCAGCAGCCAAGATGCCCGGGGGGCGAGGAATGAGCAGTTCTTC. This gives the protein CASSQDARGARNEQFF.

This clonotype showed up just a few times. The chain recombines TRBV7-2 with TRBJ2-7, with 11 positions matching TRBD2. Trimming cost V 5 bases and J 3 bases; bases outside gene matches: 3. The CDR3 is 14 residues long. The V gene's germline CDR1 is SGHTA and CDR2 FQGNSA. The CDR3 is CASSLSGGVYEQYF. The CDR3 bases are TGTGCCAGCAGCCTTAGCGGGGGGGTCTACGAGCAGTACTTC.

This clonotype was seen only a few times. The chain links TRBV20-1 to TRBJ2-1, with D hard to call. Trimming took 2 bases from V and 3 from J, leaving 5 bases between them. The germline CDR1 and CDR2 sequences are DFQATT and SNEGSKA (reference sequence). The CDR3 length is 12 residues. The CDR3 is CSARMGYNEQFF. The CDR3 nucleotides read TGCAGTGCTAGAATGGGCTACAATGAGCAGTTCTTC.

This clonotype occurred many times. V is TRBV7-2 and J is TRBJ2-5, with TRBD1 identical over 8 bases. Germline V gene data show CDR1 as SGHTA and CDR2 as FQGNSA. CDR3 length: 13 residues. V lost 4 bases to trimming and J lost 7 bases; unmatched junction nucleotides: 5. Here the CDR3 reads CASSWGQEGTQYF. CDR3 bases: TGTGCCAGCAGCTGGGGACAGGAGGGGACCCAGTACTTC.